This TCR beta chain was captured in a study of T cells in Graves' hyperthyroidism and ophthalmopathy. Clinicians diagnosed patients from clinical symptoms, serum thyroxine and TRAb, thyroid ultrasound and orbital computed tomography. Amplification yielded TCR beta CDR3 regions, with RNA transcripts as the source. When the TCR CDR3 underwent first-round RT-PCR, the HTBI primer set was used. One entry per CDR3 protein results from TCRdb running MiXCR on the multiplex PCR reads. The sample holds about 480,000 distinct CDR3 sequences, 22% seen once. Germline loops: CDR1 MNHNS, CDR2 SASEGT. The V end was cut by 2 bases, the J end by 2 bases, with 13 bases between. The CDR3 is 15 amino acids. This clonotype came up a few times.

V and J are TRBV6-1 and TRBJ2-7; D ambiguous. The sample comprised blood. This clonotype was obtained from a woman aged 65 to 85 with Graves' ophthalmopathy. CDR3 protein: CASSERSALAYEQYF. In DNA form, the CDR3 reads TGTGCCAGCAGTGAAAGGTCCGCCCTTGCCTACGAGCAGTACTTC.